Following are 2 T cell receptor beta chains from one sample sequenced in a study of blood T cells in healthy people across ages. Combining a sample-barcoded 5' primer with a J-beta primer mix, a second PCR ran for about 7 to 12 cycles. One entry per CDR3 protein results from TCRdb running MiXCR on the 5' RACE reads. The data hold 850,000 to 1,300,000 distinct CDR3 sequences, with 35% to 55% observed a single time. Source material: blood. These receptors were taken from a woman aged 55-69 years in good health.

This chain links TRBV5-1 with TRBJ1-5, with D unclear. Looked up from germline, CDR1 is SGHRS and CDR2 is YFSETQ. Trimming pared 0 bases from V and 3 bases from J, leaving 10 bases between. The CDR3 consists of 15 residues. For the CDR3, the DNA is TGCGCCAGCAGCTTGGTTGGCGGATACAATCAGCCCCAGCATTTT. Translated, it gives CASSLVGGYNQPQHF. The variable domain in full, with the rest retrieved from reference TRBV5-1 and TRBJ1-5, is KAGVTQTPRYLIKTRGQQVTLSCSPISGHRSVSWYQQTPGQGLQFLFEYFSETQRNKGNFPGRFSGRQFSNSRSEMNVSTLELGDSALYLCASSLVGGYNQPQHFGDGTRLSIL.

The chain recombines TRBV10-3 with TRBJ2-2, with D possibly being TRBD1 (6 bases). V was trimmed by 4 bases and J by 8 bases, leaving 11 bases between them. The germline V gene has CDR1 ENHRY and CDR2 SYGVKD. The CDR3 extends over 13 amino acids. Written as DNA, the CDR3 is TGTGCCATCAGTGGGGGGCCAGGAGGGGAGCTGTTTTTT. Residues: CAISGGPGGELFF.